This is a list of T cell receptor beta chains from one sample in a study of control samples from healthy donors and cancer patients. The protocol was immunoSEQ multiplex PCR, while the TCRdb copy is restricted to in-frame clones and leaves out a portion. The sample shows 97,000 or so clones, under 95% of them seen only once. Sequencing was carried out using blood. These receptor sequences come from a young woman in good health. The CDR3 runs from the conserved cysteine through the conserved F or W. The D gene is left open where the match is weak. The size field is filled for only some rows; it gives once, few, many or a size class.

V: TRBV2; size: NA; D: NA; J: TRBJ1-6; DNA: TGTGCCAGCAGTGAAGGCCGACGGAGGAATTCACCCCTCCACTTT; CDR3: CASSEGRRRNSPLHF
V: TRBV19; size: NA; D: NA; J: TRBJ2-2; DNA: TGTGCCAGTAGTTCGGCCTTAACGGCCACCGGGGAGCTGTTTTTT; CDR3: CASSSALTATGELFF
V: TRBV6-5; size: NA; D: NA; J: TRBJ1-6; DNA: TGTGCCAGCACCAGGACAGTCAACACTCTTTCACCCCTCCACTTT; CDR3: CASTRTVNTLSPLHF
V: TRBV21-1; size: NA; D: NA; J: TRBJ1-6; DNA: TGTGCCAGCAGCACCAGGGTGAATTCACCCCTCCACTTT; CDR3: CASSTRVNSPLHF
V: TRBV5-1; size: NA; D: NA; J: TRBJ2-6; DNA: TGCGCCAGCAGCTTGGCGGCCGTTTGGTTGACTGGGGCCAACGTCCTGACTTTC; CDR3: CASSLAAVWLTGANVLTF
V: TRBV19; size: NA; D: NA; J: TRBJ2-7; DNA: TGTGCCAGTAGTATAGGGGTTCGAGGGGAGCAGTACTTC; CDR3: CASSIGVRGEQYF
V: TRBV7-8; size: NA; D: TRBD2; J: TRBJ2-3; DNA: TGTGCCAGCAGCTTAGCCCAAAGCGGGGGGGCCCCAGATACGCAGTATTTT; CDR3: CASSLAQSGGAPDTQYF
V: TRBV12-3/TRBV12-4; size: few; D: NA; J: TRBJ1-5; DNA: TGTGCCAGCAGTTTAGGCAATCAGCCCCAGCATTTT; CDR3: CASSLGNQPQHF
V: TRBV2; size: NA; D: NA; J: TRBJ1-5; DNA: TGTGCCAGCAGTCGGACAGATATTCTGCCTAATCAGCCCCAGCATTTT; CDR3: CASSRTDILPNQPQHF
V: TRBV7-6; size: once; D: NA; J: TRBJ2-1; DNA: TGTGCCAGCAGCAACGGACGGCGGGATGAGCAGTTCTTC; CDR3: CASSNGRRDEQFF
V: TRBV19; size: once; D: NA; J: TRBJ1-6; DNA: TGTGCCAGTGGGTGGACGTCGAATTCACCCCTCCACTTT; CDR3: CASGWTSNSPLHF
V: TRBV7-9; size: NA; D: TRBD1; J: TRBJ1-4; DNA: TGTGCCAGCAGCTTAGAAGGGGGCCGAAAACTGTTTTTT; CDR3: CASSLEGGRKLFF
V: TRBV7-2; size: NA; D: NA; J: TRBJ2-7; DNA: TGTGCCAGCAGCACCTTGGCCTCCTACGAGCAGTACTTC; CDR3: CASSTLASYEQYF
V: TRBV18; size: NA; D: NA; J: TRBJ1-6; DNA: TGTGCCAGCTCACCACCGACGCCCTCCTATAATTCACCCCTCCACTTT; CDR3: CASSPPTPSYNSPLHF
V: TRBV7-9; size: NA; D: TRBD1; J: TRBJ2-7; DNA: TGTGCCAGCAGCTCGGGACAGATCTACGAGCAGTACTTC; CDR3: CASSSGQIYEQYF
V: TRBV9; size: NA; D: TRBD1; J: TRBJ1-2; DNA: TGTGCCAGCAGCGCGACAGGGTACTATGGCTACACCTTC; CDR3: CASSATGYYGYTF
V: TRBV7-9; size: NA; D: TRBD1; J: TRBJ1-1; DNA: TGTGCCAGCAGCTTGACAGGGGGCACTGAAGCTTTCTTT; CDR3: CASSLTGGTEAFF
V: TRBV5-6; size: NA; D: NA; J: TRBJ1-5; DNA: TGTGCCAGCAGCTTGGGGAATCAGCCCCAGCATTTT; CDR3: CASSLGNQPQHF
V: TRBV18; size: NA; D: NA; J: TRBJ2-3; DNA: TGTGCCAGCTCACCACCAGCCCCGGTTAGGGATACGCAGTATTTT; CDR3: CASSPPAPVRDTQYF
V: TRBV28; size: NA; D: TRBD1; J: TRBJ1-2; DNA: TGTGCCAGCAGTTTAGACAGGGCCTATGGCTACACCTTC; CDR3: CASSLDRAYGYTF
V: TRBV28; size: NA; D: NA; J: TRBJ2-7; DNA: TGTGCCAGCAGTCCTAGCTCCTACGAGCAGTACTTC; CDR3: CASSPSSYEQYF
V: TRBV20-1; size: NA; D: TRBD1; J: TRBJ1-1; DNA: TGCAGTGCTAGTCTGACAGGGGAAGCTTTCTTT; CDR3: CSASLTGEAFF
V: TRBV9; size: NA; D: NA; J: TRBJ1-3; DNA: TGTGCCAGCAGCGTAGAGGACTCTGGCTCTGGAAACACCATATATTTT; CDR3: CASSVEDSGSGNTIYF
V: TRBV12-3/TRBV12-4; size: once; D: TRBD2; J: TRBJ2-1; DNA: TGTGCCAGCAGCGGACTAGCCGGCAATGAGCAGTTCTTC; CDR3: CASSGLAGNEQFF
V: TRBV19; size: NA; D: TRBD1; J: TRBJ1-5; DNA: TGTGCCAGTAGTTCGTTCGGACAGGGCTCCAATCAGCCCCAGCATTTT; CDR3: CASSSFGQGSNQPQHF
V: TRBV5-4; size: NA; D: NA; J: TRBJ2-3; DNA: TGTGCCAGCAGCTTGGGTAGCACAGATACGCAGTATTTT; CDR3: CASSLGSTDTQYF
V: TRBV5-4; size: NA; D: TRBD1; J: TRBJ2-1; DNA: TGTGCCAGCAGCTTCGGGACAGGGGGTTTGGATGAGCAGTTCTTC; CDR3: CASSFGTGGLDEQFF
V: TRBV2; size: NA; D: NA; J: TRBJ1-1; DNA: TGTGCCAGCACCCCGGGGTTGTCTGAAGCTTTCTTT; CDR3: CASTPGLSEAFF
V: TRBV2; size: few; D: TRBD2; J: TRBJ2-3; DNA: TGTGCCAGCAGTGAAGTACTAGCGGGAGGGCGACAGTATTTT; CDR3: CASSEVLAGGRQYF
V: TRBV5-6; size: once; D: TRBD2; J: TRBJ2-3; DNA: TGTGCCAGCAGTCTGACCCGTGGCGGGAGTTCCCCAGATACGCAGTATTTT; CDR3: CASSLTRGGSSPDTQYF
V: TRBV25-1; size: NA; D: TRBD1; J: TRBJ2-5; DNA: TGTGCCAGCAGTGATAGGACAGGGGACGAGACCCAGTACTTC; CDR3: CASSDRTGDETQYF
V: TRBV5-1; size: NA; D: NA; J: TRBJ2-5; DNA: TGCGCCAGCAGCTTGGGAGGGAGCAGGGCGTTAGAGACCCAGTACTTC; CDR3: CASSLGGSRALETQYF
V: TRBV11-2; size: once; D: TRBD1; J: TRBJ2-1; DNA: TGTGCCAGCAGCATCGGGACAGGAGGTACTTACAATGAGCAGTTCTTC; CDR3: CASSIGTGGTYNEQFF
V: TRBV7-6; size: NA; D: NA; J: TRBJ2-1; DNA: TGTGCCAGCAGCTTAACGCGGACTAACGGGGATGAGCAGTTCTTC; CDR3: CASSLTRTNGDEQFF
V: TRBV5-6; size: NA; D: NA; J: TRBJ1-2; DNA: TGTGCCAGCAGCTTGGGTATCTGGGGGAGTACTAACTATGGCTACACCTTC; CDR3: CASSLGIWGSTNYGYTF
V: TRBV5-4; size: NA; D: NA; J: TRBJ2-7; DNA: TGTGCCAGCAGCTCTTTAGCCCTACCCTACGAGCAGTACTTC; CDR3: CASSSLALPYEQYF
V: TRBV11-2; size: NA; D: NA; J: TRBJ1-1; DNA: TGTGCCAGCAGCACCCCATTGGACACTGAAGCTTTCTTT; CDR3: CASSTPLDTEAFF
V: TRBV3-1/TRBV3-2; size: NA; D: NA; J: TRBJ2-3; DNA: TGTGCCAGCAGCCAAATAATAGCGGAGACAGATACGCAGTATTTT; CDR3: CASSQIIAETDTQYF